This passage covers 5 T cell receptor beta chains from one sample sequenced in a study of low-dose radiotherapy and immunotherapy resistance in tumors. Time point noted: before trial treatment. cDNA synthesis used a TRAV/TRBV-specific primer set for both chains. Over 20 PCR cycles, TCRs were amplified from a constant-region primer and V-primer adapter. TCRdb independently ran MiXCR on the reads; one entry per CDR3 protein. The data contain tens of thousands of distinct CDR3 sequences, 18% of them singletons. The sample was PBMCs, taken before treatment. These receptors all stem from a male donor with prostate cancer.

The table lists this clonotype with many counts. This chain uses TRBV6-5 with TRBJ2-7, with 7 bases lining up with TRBD2. V was pared by 5 bases and J by 2 bases, with 12 bases of the junction left unmatched. CDR3 length: 16 residues. CDR1 and CDR2 (germline): MNHEY, SVGAGI. The CDR3 DNA reads TGTGCCAGCAGTCCAACCGCGGGGGTTGGGACCTACGAGCAGTACTTC. Its protein is CASSPTAGVGTYEQYF.

Ten or more counts support this clonotype. V gene TRBV29-1 combines with J gene TRBJ2-7; TRBD2 matches 9 bases. This CDR3 comprises 14 residues. V shed 2 bases and J 3 bases; nucleotides not matched to a gene: 5. Germline V gene data show CDR1 as SQVTM and CDR2 as ANQGSEA. CDR3 region: CSVESAGGVYEQYF. CDR3 nucleotides: TGCAGCGTTGAATCGGCGGGGGGGGTCTACGAGCAGTACTTC.

The rearrangement links TRBV2 to TRBJ2-1; TRBD2 matches 7 bases. CDR3 length: 13 residues. J lost 7 bases, V lost 8 bases, and 8 bases had no gene match. Germline loops: CDR1 SNHLY, CDR2 FYNNEI. The CDR3 reads CASPRGKGNEQFF. The CDR3 DNA sequence: TGTGCCAGCCCGCGGGGGAAGGGAAATGAGCAGTTCTTC.

The rearrangement joins TRBV28 to TRBJ2-7; D unresolved. Germline V CDR1 and CDR2: MDHEN, SYDVKM. The V and J ends lost 3 bases and 3 bases respectively, with 12 bases between them. The CDR3 loop spans 14 amino acids. The CDR3 sequence is CASSFHPTSYEQYF. CDR3 nucleotide sequence: TGTGCCAGCAGTTTTCACCCCACCAGCTACGAGCAGTACTTC.

The CDR3 sequence: CASSRGDGPNYGYTF. The CDR3 nucleotides read TGTGCCAGCAGCAGGGGGGACGGACCGAACTATGGCTACACCTTC. The chain couples TRBV12-3 or TRBV12-4 to TRBJ1-2, with TRBD1 matching 7 bases. The CDR3 loop spans 15 amino acids. Unmatched junction bases numbered 9, after V lost 6 bases and J lost 2 bases.